The 14 T cell receptor beta chains below all came from one sample that was sequenced in a study of T cell responses to AZD1222 COVID-19 vaccine. The protocol was immunoSEQ multiplex PCR, while the TCRdb copy is restricted to in-frame clones and leaves out a portion. The profile shows some 100,000 clones, around 89% of them singletons. The material sequenced was peripheral blood, taken 28 days after the second AZD1222 dose. Receptor source: an adult who received the AZD1222 COVID-19 vaccine.

This rearrangement joins TRBV3-1 (or the pseudogene TRBV3-2) to TRBJ1-1; D gene unclear. The CDR3 length is 13 residues. The germline gives CDR1 LGHDT, CDR2 YNNKEL (reference sequence). V lost 1 base, J lost 0 bases, and 3 bases lay in between. The CDR3 loop is CASSQGLNTEAFF. DNA of the CDR3: TGTGCCAGCAGCCAAGGGTTGAACACTGAAGCTTTCTTT.

The chain has TRBV21-1 and TRBJ2-7; TRBD1 reflects the table's D call only, with no check against the DNA. TRBV21-1 is noted as a pseudogene. The length of the CDR3 is 17 residues. This CDR3 reads CASSKGARQGASHEQYF. CDR3 DNA sequence: TGTGCCAGCAGCAAAGGCGCCAGACAGGGGGCTTCCCACGAGCAGTACTTC.

V usage is TRBV10-3 and J usage is TRBJ1-5; no clear D. Germline lookup yields CDR1 ENHRY and CDR2 SYGVKD. V shed 2 bases and J shed 0 bases, with 8 bases lying between them. This CDR3 has 15 amino acids. The CDR3 spells CAISEDSVSNQPQHF. The DNA for the CDR3 is TGTGCCATCAGTGAGGATTCAGTTAGCAATCAGCCCCAGCATTTT.

This rearrangement joins TRBV28 to TRBJ2-2; D might be TRBD1 or TRBD2, each matching 5 bases. Trimming shortened V by 2 bases and J by 7 bases, and 14 bases separated the two germline ends. Germline lookup yields CDR1 MDHEN and CDR2 SYDVKM. This CDR3 region has 15 residues. This CDR3 reads CASSLTGQGDGELFF. CDR3 DNA: TGTGCCAGCAGTTTAACTGGCCAGGGAGACGGGGAGCTGTTTTTT.

V is TRBV28 and J is TRBJ2-1; the match to TRBD2 covers 9 bases. V was pared by 2 bases and J by 4 bases, with 6 bases of the junction left unmatched. The CDR3 loop spans 16 amino acids. The germline CDR1 and CDR2 sequences are MDHEN and SYDVKM. In DNA, the CDR3 is TGTGCCAGCAGTTTAAGCGCTAGCGGGGATTACAATGAGCAGTTCTTC. Translated: CASSLSASGDYNEQFF.

On this clone: Relative to the germline gene, one junction end is altered; a read error may explain this. The genes are TRBV27 and TRBJ2-3; 10 nucleotides agree with TRBD2. CDR1 is MNHEY and CDR2 is SMNVEV in the germline V gene (reference sequence). This CDR3 is built from 15 residues. The CDR3: CASRPGLAGVDAQYF. The CDR3 DNA follows: TGTGCCAGCCGTCCGGGGCTAGCGGGAGTAGATGCGCAGTATTTT.

This rearrangement joins TRBV12-3 or TRBV12-4 to TRBJ2-7; D is ambiguous. The CDR3 runs to 11 residues. Trimming left V 8 bases short and J 6 bases short, with 11 bases between. This CDR3 reads CASGTMFEQYF. CDR3 bases: TGTGCCAGCGGCACGATGTTCGAGCAGTACTTC.

The CDR3 nucleotides are TGTGCCAGCAGCTTAGGAGTAGGCACAGGGGGTGAAAAACTGTTTTTT. Translation: CASSLGVGTGGEKLFF. The genes are TRBV7-2 and TRBJ1-4; TRBD1 aligns across 8 bases. V shed 1 base and J 7 bases; nucleotides not matched to a gene: 8. Per the germline V gene, CDR1 is SGHTA and CDR2 is FQGNSA. CDR3 length equals 16 residues.

This sequence joins TRBV2 and TRBJ2-3; no firm D call. The length of the CDR3 is 13 residues. CDR1 SNHLY and CDR2 FYNNEI come from the germline V gene. The germline V and J ends were trimmed by 5 bases and 0 bases, with 6 bases remaining between them. The CDR3 DNA reads TGTGCCAGCAGTACCGTTAGCACAGATACGCAGTATTTT. Its translation: CASSTVSTDTQYF.

V usage is TRBV18 and J usage is TRBJ2-3; D uncertain. Germline loops: CDR1 KGHSH, CDR2 LQKENI. This CDR3 is 12 amino acids long. Deletions cut 6 bases from V and 2 bases from J, with 6 bases between. The CDR3 DNA follows: TGTGCCAGCTCGCCGGACACAGATACGCAGTATTTT. The encoded protein is CASSPDTDTQYF. The full variable domain, in which reference TRBV18 and TRBJ2-3 provide the parts outside the CDR3, is NAGVMQNPRHLVRRRGQEARLRCSPMKGHSHVYWYRQLPEEGLKFMVYLQKENIIDESGMPKERFSAEFPKEGPSILRIQQVVRGDSAAYFCASSPDTDTQYFGPGTRLTVL.

The chain combines TRBV13 with TRBJ1-4; the D gene is possibly TRBD1 (6 bases). This CDR3 is 15 amino acids long. Germline CDR1 and CDR2: PRHDT and FYEKMQ (reference sequence). V was trimmed by 5 bases and J by 5 bases, leaving 15 bases between them. Here the CDR3 DNA reads TGTGCCAGCAGCCCCCGGGGAGGGGGAAATGAAAAACTGTTTTTT. It codes for CASSPRGGGNEKLFF.

The chain has TRBV7-3 and TRBJ2-2; TRBD2 aligns across 11 bases. CDR1 is SGHTA and CDR2 is FQGTGA in the germline V gene. The CDR3 runs 16 residues. V was pared by 5 bases and J by 2 bases, with 4 bases of the junction left unmatched. CDR3 loop: CASSALAGVNTGELFF. The DNA for the CDR3 is TGTGCCAGCAGCGCACTAGCGGGGGTCAACACCGGGGAGCTGTTTTTT.

The genes are TRBV2 and TRBJ1-2; D uncertain. The length of the CDR3 is 13 residues. Germline V gives CDR1 SNHLY, CDR2 FYNNEI. Trimming took off 6 bases at V and 6 bases at J, with 14 bases between the two ends. In DNA form, the CDR3 reads TGTGCCAGCAGCCAAACCGGGTCAGATGGCTACACCTTC. Protein sequence: CASSQTGSDGYTF.

V gene TRBV6-2 or TRBV6-3 combines with J gene TRBJ1-5; D not resolved. The CDR3 spans 14 residues. Per germline, CDR1 MNHEY and CDR2 SVGEGT. Trimming removed 1 base at V and 6 bases at J, with 10 bases between. In DNA, the CDR3 is TGTGCCAGCAGTTACTACGGCACTGGTCAGCCCCAGCATTTT. Translation: CASSYYGTGQPQHF.